These 24 T cell receptor beta chains originate from one sample sequenced in a study of beta chain features in type 1 diabetes. Findings of the study overall: Shorter TCRB CDR3s, moderately but significantly so, were found in Type 1 diabetes patients in all four CD4+ subsets.

These receptors have no known antigen. As every portion of the isolated RNA was reverse transcribed, the sequencing read expressed TCRB transcripts. Measured with immunoSEQ multiplex PCR; TCRdb has only the in-frame clones, and not every one. This sample has a few hundred thousand clones, with around 13% found just once. Input material: naive CD4+ T cells from blood. The receptor source for this set is a man aged 25-40 years with type 1 diabetes.

The chain uses TRBV6-1 and TRBJ1-2, with a weak D call TRBD1 (6 bases). Germline V lookup: CDR1 MNHNS, CDR2 SASEGT. The V end lost 5 bases, the J end lost 2 bases, and 12 bases lay between the germline ends. The CDR3 length is 14 residues. Written as DNA, the CDR3 is TGTGCCAGCAGTACACAGGGTAAAAACTATGGCTACACCTTC. Its protein is CASSTQGKNYGYTF.

V usage is TRBV19 and J usage is TRBJ2-5; no definite D call. Germline CDR1 and CDR2: LNHDA and SQIVND (reference sequence). Trimming took off 7 bases at V and 2 bases at J, with 5 bases between the two ends. The CDR3 has 11 residues. Here the CDR3 reads CASTGQETQYF. The DNA for the CDR3 is TGTGCCAGTACCGGGCAAGAGACCCAGTACTTC.

There are a few counts of this clone. The chain uses TRBV7-9 and TRBJ2-7; possibly TRBD2 for D (5 bases). V was pared by 3 bases and J by 0 bases, with 9 bases between. There are 14 residues in the CDR3. CDR1 is SEHNR and CDR2 is FQNEAQ in the germline V gene (reference sequence). CDR3 in DNA: TGTGCCAGCAGCTTTGAGGGCGACTCCTACGAGCAGTACTTC. Translated, it gives CASSFEGDSYEQYF. Full variable domain (outside the CDR3, taken from reference TRBV7-9 and TRBJ2-7): DTGVSQNPRHKITKRGQNVTFRCDPISEHNRLYWYRQTLGQGPEFLTYFQNEAQLEKSRLLSDRFSAERPKGSFSTLEIQRTEQGDSAMYLCASSFEGDSYEQYFGPGTRLTVT.

The chain employs TRBV7-9 and TRBJ2-7, with 12 bases matching TRBD2. CDR1 is SEHNR and CDR2 is FQNEAQ in the germline V gene (reference sequence). This CDR3 spans 15 amino acids. V trimming: 5 bases; J trimming: 2 bases; junction bases outside the gene matches: 4. CDR3 nucleotide sequence: TGTGCCAGCAGCGCGGGACTAGCGGGTACCTACGAGCAGTACTTC. Translation gives CASSAGLAGTYEQYF.

This clone was observed a few times. The gene calls are TRBV20-1 and TRBJ1-2, with D possibly TRBD1 on 5 matching bases. Deletions cut 6 bases from V and 8 bases from J, with 13 bases between. Germline CDR1 and CDR2: DFQATT and SNEGSKA (reference sequence). The CDR3 extends over 11 amino acids. CDR3 amino acids: CSAYRTEGYTF. Here the CDR3 DNA reads TGCAGTGCCTACAGGACCGAGGGCTACACCTTC.

The chain joins TRBV7-9 to TRBJ2-3, with 9 bases lining up with TRBD2. The CDR3 runs to 18 residues. The germline CDR1 and CDR2 sequences are SEHNR and FQNEAQ (reference sequence). V lost 5 bases, J lost 1 base, and 13 bases stayed unmatched. CDR3 loop: CASSDGTSWEGGTDTQYF. CDR3 coding DNA: TGTGCCAGCAGCGACGGGACTAGCTGGGAGGGAGGCACAGATACGCAGTATTTT.

This clone has a handful of counts. The rearrangement links TRBV5-5 to TRBJ2-7, with TRBD1 identical over 7 bases. V shed 4 bases, J shed 1 base, and the junction held 5 bases outside the gene matches. This CDR3 has 14 amino acids. Germline CDR1 and CDR2: SGHKS and YYEKEE (reference sequence). CDR3 sequence (DNA): TGTGCCAGCAGCCTGACAGGGTCTTCCTACGAGCAGTACTTC. Protein: CASSLTGSSYEQYF.

This clone has a handful of counts. This chain joins TRBV9 and TRBJ2-3; D is undetermined. Germline-derived CDR1 and CDR2 are SGDLS and YYNGEE. Trimming shortened V by 4 bases and J by 1 base, and 19 bases separated the two germline ends. The CDR3 covers 17 residues. CDR3 sequence: CASSLNPVPPGTDTQYF. DNA of the CDR3: TGTGCCAGCAGCTTAAATCCGGTCCCGCCGGGCACAGATACGCAGTATTTT.

This rearrangement joins TRBV27 to TRBJ2-7, with a tentative D call TRBD1 (5 bases). Germline V lookup: CDR1 MNHEY, CDR2 SMNVEV (reference sequence). The CDR3 consists of 14 residues. With 6 bases removed from V and 2 bases from J, the gap between germline ends came to 14 bases. The CDR3 DNA reads as TGTGCCAGCAGCTCGGCGGACACTCCCTACGAGCAGTACTTC. Its translation is CASSSADTPYEQYF.

This clone showed up just a few times. The chain carries TRBV7-9 and TRBJ1-5, with D uncertain. This CDR3 contains 13 residues. The germline V gene encodes CDR1 SEHNR and CDR2 FQNEAQ (reference sequence). V gave up 5 bases and J gave up 2 bases, with 7 bases separating them. As DNA, the CDR3 is TGTGCCAGCAGCCCTGAGGGCAATCAGCCCCAGCATTTT. Translated, it gives CASSPEGNQPQHF.

This clone was observed a handful of times. The gene calls are TRBV19 and TRBJ2-1; 9 nucleotides match TRBD2. Trimming at V came to 1 base and at J to 8 bases, leaving 12 bases not matched to a gene. The CDR3 loop spans 17 amino acids. Germline-derived CDR1 and CDR2 are LNHDA and SQIVND (reference sequence). CDR3 sequence (DNA): TGTGCCAGTAGTATAGGGTCAGCGAGCGGGAGGCGGGATGAGCAGTTCTTC. Protein: CASSIGSASGRRDEQFF.

At least ten counts were recorded for this clone. The chain has TRBV21-1 and TRBJ1-2; the D call TRBD1 from the table was never checked on the DNA. TRBV21-1 counts as a pseudogene. This CDR3 has 12 amino acids. The CDR3 DNA is TGTGCCAGCAGCCGCCAGGGCTATGGCTACACCTTC. Translating gives CASSRQGYGYTF.

This clone was counted between two and nine times. This chain connects TRBV18 to TRBJ2-1, with 10 bases that match TRBD2. Germline values: CDR1 KGHSH, CDR2 LQKENI. The J segment lost 6 bases and the V segment lost 2 bases, leaving 1 base of the junction unmatched. This CDR3 has 14 amino acids. CDR3 amino acids: CASSPASGSNEQFF. In DNA, the CDR3 is TGTGCCAGCTCACCAGCTAGCGGGAGCAATGAGCAGTTCTTC.

The rearrangement links TRBV30 to TRBJ2-1; 8 bases agree with TRBD1. Germline V CDR1 and CDR2: GTSNPN, SVGIG (reference sequence). The CDR3 sequence is 13 residues long. Losses at the gene ends were 4 bases for V and 4 bases for J; bases not matched to a gene: 3. The CDR3 sequence: CAWKQGEYNEQFF. CDR3 bases: TGTGCCTGGAAACAGGGGGAGTACAATGAGCAGTTCTTC.

The chain has TRBV27 and TRBJ2-3, with TRBD2 matching 10 bases. Trimming removed 2 bases from V and 1 base from J; junction bases left unmatched: 3. CDR3 size: 16 residues. From germline, CDR1 is MNHEY and CDR2 SMNVEV (reference sequence). The DNA for the CDR3 is TGTGCCAGCAGTTTAATCCTAGCGGGGGGCACAGATACGCAGTATTTT. Translating it yields CASSLILAGGTDTQYF.

Details on this clone: Other DNA sequences of this sample code for an identical CDR3. The chain links TRBV5-1 to TRBJ1-1; D uncertain. Germline assignment: CDR1 SGHRS and CDR2 YFSETQ. The CDR3 has 13 amino acids. Trimming cost V 0 bases and J 2 bases, with 5 bases left between them. In DNA form, the CDR3 reads TGCGCCAGCAGCTTGGGGGCAAACACTGAAGCTTTCTTT. Its protein product is CASSLGANTEAFF.

J is TRBJ2-7 and V is TRBV19, with a possible D match to TRBD2 (6 bases). Looked up from germline, CDR1 is LNHDA and CDR2 is SQIVND (reference sequence). The CDR3 loop spans 15 amino acids. Trimming cost V 4 bases and J 6 bases, with 19 bases left between them. In nucleotides, the CDR3 is TGTGCCAGTAGTACAGGAGGGGATACCGTCGGCGAGCAGTACTTC. Protein: CASSTGGDTVGEQYF.

The rearrangement uses TRBV7-2 and TRBJ2-5; 10 positions match TRBD1. V was clipped by 5 bases and J by 4 bases; unmatched bases: 7. Germline V lookup: CDR1 SGHTA, CDR2 FQGNSA. The CDR3 runs 15 residues. The CDR3 sequence is CASSGRTGGGETQYF. The CDR3 nucleotides are TGTGCCAGCAGCGGGCGGACAGGGGGTGGAGAGACCCAGTACTTC.

This chain connects TRBV7-8 to TRBJ2-7; tentatively, D is TRBD1 (5 bases). CDR1 SGHVS and CDR2 FQNEAQ come from the germline V gene. The CDR3 covers 14 residues. The ends were cut back, 5 bases at V and 5 bases at J, with 16 bases in the middle. The CDR3 region is CASSPTWTSHEQYF. The CDR3 coding sequence is TGTGCCAGCAGCCCAACCTGGACATCCCACGAGCAGTACTTC.

The CDR3 nucleotides read TGTGCCAGTAGTATCAATCACCAGGTTGGTGAGCAGTTCTTC. Protein: CASSINHQVGEQFF. This chain joins TRBV19 and TRBJ2-1; D uncertain. The germline V and J ends were trimmed by 3 bases and 9 bases, with 15 bases remaining between them. This CDR3 is built from 14 residues. CDR1 is LNHDA, CDR2 SQIVND, per germline (reference sequence).

V gene TRBV30 combines with J gene TRBJ1-1, with D possibly matching TRBD1 (5 bases). V lost 7 bases and J 0 bases, leaving 15 bases between the germline ends. Germline V CDR1 and CDR2: GTSNPN, SVGIG (reference sequence). CDR3 length: 14 amino acids. CDR3 DNA sequence: TGTGCCTCACAAACTACAGGCGTGAACACTGAAGCTTTCTTT. Amino acids: CASQTTGVNTEAFF.

This clone has just a few counts. This rearrangement joins TRBV29-1 to TRBJ2-1, with 9 bases matching TRBD2. With 4 bases clipped from V and 1 base from J, the junction kept 8 bases outside the gene matches. Germline V gene sequence: CDR1 SQVTM, CDR2 ANQGSEA. This CDR3 region has 16 residues. The CDR3 spells CSVAGGGAGSYNEQFF. The CDR3, as DNA: TGCAGCGTTGCTGGCGGGGGGGCCGGGTCCTACAATGAGCAGTTCTTC.

In DNA, the CDR3 is TGTGCCAGCACCCAGGGACAGGACCCCTATGGCTACACCTTC. Translated, it gives CASTQGQDPYGYTF. This chain joins TRBV5-4 and TRBJ1-2; 8 bases agree with TRBD1. CDR3 length: 14 amino acids. Trimming removed 6 bases from V and 4 bases from J; junction bases left unmatched: 8. CDR1 and CDR2 from the germline V gene are SGHNT and YYREEE (reference sequence). Together with reference TRBV5-4 and TRBJ1-2, the CDR3 gives the full variable domain: ETGVTQSPTHLIKTRGQQVTLRCSSQSGHNTVSWYQQALGQGPQFIFQYYREEENGRGNFPPRFSGLQFPNYSSELNVNALELDDSALYLCASTQGQDPYGYTFGSGTRLTVV.

This clone has more than one count but fewer than ten. The chain combines TRBV6-5 with TRBJ2-3; a weak D match, TRBD1 (6 bases). V lost 0 bases and J 2 bases, leaving 12 bases between the germline ends. Germline CDR1 and CDR2: MNHEY and SVGAGI. The CDR3 loop spans 16 amino acids. CDR3 nucleotides: TGTGCCAGCAGTTACTCGAGGGACACGTACACAGATACGCAGTATTTT. Translating gives CASSYSRDTYTDTQYF.